Presented here are 22 T cell receptor beta chains from one specimen sequenced in a study of T cell responses to AZD1222 COVID-19 vaccine. The table came from immunoSEQ multiplex PCR; TCRdb's copy has only in-frame clones and leaves some out. The top ten hold 4% to 5% of the sample, which has about 110,000 clones, about four fifths seen once. Specimen: peripheral blood, collected on day 0 of AZD1222 vaccination. These receptors originate from an adult in good health.

V usage is TRBV7-8 and J usage is TRBJ1-1; D is possibly TRBD1 (6 bases). Germline CDR1 and CDR2: SGHVS and FQNEAQ. CDR3 size: 14 residues. Trimming stripped 4 bases from V and 2 bases from J, with 11 bases between. CDR3 sequence reads: CASSSWTENTEAFF. DNA of the CDR3: TGTGCCAGCAGCTCGTGGACAGAAAACACTGAAGCTTTCTTT.

The rearrangement joins TRBV5-1 to TRBJ2-3; no clear D gene. The germline CDR1 and CDR2 sequences are SGHRS and YFSETQ. V dropped 2 bases and J dropped 0 bases, with 7 bases sitting between them. The CDR3 has 14 residues. This chain's CDR3 is CASSFATSTDTQYF. CDR3 nucleotides: TGCGCCAGCAGCTTTGCGACCAGCACAGATACGCAGTATTTT.

This chain links TRBV6-1 with TRBJ1-2; D might be TRBD1 (6 bases). Trimming cost V 2 bases and J 7 bases, with 17 bases left between them. Germline values: CDR1 MNHNS, CDR2 SASEGT. The CDR3 has 15 residues. The CDR3 protein is CASSENRAGLAGYTF. As DNA, the CDR3 is TGTGCCAGCAGTGAAAACAGGGCGGGTTTGGCTGGCTACACCTTC.

This chain uses TRBV7-9 with TRBJ2-1; 11 nucleotides align to TRBD2. With 5 bases clipped from V and 7 bases from J, the junction kept 4 bases outside the gene matches. The CDR3 length is 14 residues. Per the germline V gene, CDR1 is SEHNR and CDR2 is FQNEAQ (reference sequence). DNA of the CDR3: TGTGCCAGCAGCCCGTTAGCGGGAGGGAATGAGCAGTTCTTC. Amino acids: CASSPLAGGNEQFF. Full variable domain (outside the CDR3, taken from reference TRBV7-9 and TRBJ2-1): DTGVSQNPRHKITKRGQNVTFRCDPISEHNRLYWYRQTLGQGPEFLTYFQNEAQLEKSRLLSDRFSAERPKGSFSTLEIQRTEQGDSAMYLCASSPLAGGNEQFFGPGTRLTVL.

This chain uses TRBV5-1 with TRBJ2-5; the match to TRBD2 covers 11 bases. After removal of 0 bases from V and 4 bases from J, the junction contained 5 bases not matched to a gene. Looked up from germline, CDR1 is SGHRS and CDR2 is YFSETQ. This CDR3 has 16 amino acids. CDR3 coding DNA: TGCGCCAGCAGCTTGGAAATAGCGGGGGGGCGAGAGACCCAGTACTTC. It translates to CASSLEIAGGRETQYF.

This rearrangement joins TRBV19 to TRBJ1-2; D is ambiguous. CDR1 is LNHDA and CDR2 is SQIVND in the germline V gene (reference sequence). V lost 1 base to trimming and J lost 4 bases, with 7 bases between them. The CDR3 runs 13 residues. This CDR3 reads CASSIGQSYGYTF. DNA of the CDR3: TGTGCCAGTAGTATAGGTCAGTCCTATGGCTACACCTTC.

This sequence joins TRBV6-5 and TRBJ1-1; 9 bases line up with TRBD1. The J segment lost 8 bases and the V segment lost 3 bases, leaving 13 bases of the junction unmatched. The CDR3 runs to 16 residues. From germline, CDR1 is MNHEY and CDR2 SVGAGI. The CDR3 spells CASSYGFGTGSSEAFF. The CDR3 bases are TGTGCCAGCAGTTATGGGTTTGGGACAGGGTCTTCGGAAGCTTTCTTT.

The rearrangement uses TRBV6-5 and TRBJ1-5; D uncertain. The CDR3 has 14 amino acids. V was shortened by 5 bases and J by 3 bases, with 11 bases between the two germline ends. Germline loops: CDR1 MNHEY, CDR2 SVGAGI. The CDR3 nucleotides read TGTGCCAGCAGTCGAGGGCAGATCAATCAGCCCCAGCATTTT. It specifies CASSRGQINQPQHF.

This sequence joins TRBV6-2 or TRBV6-3 and TRBJ1-1; tentatively, D is TRBD1 (5 bases). CDR3 length equals 16 residues. Trimming pared 1 base from V and 1 base from J, leaving 13 bases between. Germline V gene lookup returns CDR1 MNHEY and CDR2 SVGEGT. The DNA of the CDR3 is TGTGCCAGCAGTTACTACCAGGGCAAGGGGAACACTGAAGCTTTCTTT. Translation gives CASSYYQGKGNTEAFF.

This clone has just a few counts. V is TRBV18 and J is TRBJ1-4, with 9 bases aligning to TRBD1. V lost 1 base to trimming and J lost 3 bases; unmatched junction nucleotides: 12. Germline loops: CDR1 KGHSH, CDR2 LQKENI. This CDR3 contains 19 residues. The CDR3 nucleotides read TGTGCCAGCTCACCACGGACAGGGGCTGCTGGGGGGTCTAATGAAAAACTGTTTTTT. The encoded protein is CASSPRTGAAGGSNEKLFF. Drawing the rest from reference TRBV18 and TRBJ1-4, the complete variable domain is NAGVMQNPRHLVRRRGQEARLRCSPMKGHSHVYWYRQLPEEGLKFMVYLQKENIIDESGMPKERFSAEFPKEGPSILRIQQVVRGDSAAYFCASSPRTGAAGGSNEKLFFGSGTQLSVL.

The rearrangement uses TRBV6-2 or TRBV6-3 and TRBJ1-5; D not resolved. CDR3 length equals 15 residues. The V end lost 2 bases, the J end lost 2 bases, and 10 bases lay between the germline ends. Germline loops: CDR1 MNHEY, CDR2 SVGEGT. In DNA, the CDR3 is TGTGCCAGCAGTTACATGGGATTAGGCAATCAGCCCCAGCATTTT. It is translated as CASSYMGLGNQPQHF.

V is TRBV9 and J is TRBJ1-2, with D possibly being TRBD1 (5 bases). The germline V gene has CDR1 SGDLS and CDR2 YYNGEE. V lost 2 bases and J 8 bases, leaving 13 bases between the germline ends. There are 13 residues in the CDR3. CDR3 nucleotide sequence: TGTGCCAGCAGCGTTATACAGGATCGCGGCTACACCTTC. Amino acid sequence: CASSVIQDRGYTF.

The V and J genes are TRBV5-8 and TRBJ1-5; 7 bases agree with TRBD1. The CDR3 consists of 14 residues. V gave up 4 bases and J gave up 9 bases; unmatched junction bases: 10. The V gene's germline CDR1 is SGHTS and CDR2 YDEGEE. The CDR3 coding sequence is TGTGCCAGCAGCCTAGAGACAGGGTATGGGCCCCAGCATTTT. Translated, it gives CASSLETGYGPQHF.

The V call is TRBV29-1, the J call TRBJ1-2; D gene unclear. The length of the CDR3 is 12 residues. Germline-derived CDR1 and CDR2 are SQVTM and ANQGSEA. Trimming left V 4 bases short and J 4 bases short, with 10 bases between. The chain's CDR3 is CSVGASAYGYTF. The CDR3 DNA reads TGCAGCGTTGGCGCGTCAGCCTATGGCTACACCTTC. The variable domain in full, completed from reference TRBV29-1 and TRBJ1-2, reads SAVISQKPSRDICQRGTSLTIQCQVDSQVTMMFWYRQQPGQSLTLIATANQGSEATYESGFVIDKFPISRPNLTFSTLTVSNMSPEDSSIYLCSVGASAYGYTFGSGTRLTVV.

The CDR3 sequence is CASEQNQGAGAFF. The CDR3 DNA follows: TGTGCCAGCGAACAAAATCAGGGGGCGGGGGCTTTCTTT. V and J are TRBV18 and TRBJ1-1; the match to TRBD1 covers 8 bases. This CDR3 is built from 13 residues. Germline CDR1 and CDR2: KGHSH and LQKENI. Trimming removed 8 bases from V and 11 bases from J; junction bases left unmatched: 13.

The V call is TRBV7-9, the J call TRBJ2-2, with 9 bases lining up with TRBD1. Germline CDR1 reads SEHNR; CDR2 reads FQNEAQ (reference sequence). The CDR3 has 15 amino acids. Trimming took 1 base from V and 3 from J; bases not matched to a gene: 0. The CDR3 DNA reads as TGTGCCAGCAGCTTAGGGACAGGGGACACCGGGGAGCTGTTTTTT. This codes for CASSLGTGDTGELFF.

The chain uses TRBV14 and TRBJ2-3, with 15 bases that match TRBD2. Germline V gene lookup returns CDR1 SGHDN and CDR2 FVKESK. The CDR3 has 17 residues. With 3 bases clipped from V and 4 bases from J, the junction kept 5 bases outside the gene matches. CDR3 sequence reads: CASSQGLAGGVADTQYF. The CDR3 nucleotides read TGTGCCAGCAGCCAGGGACTAGCGGGAGGAGTTGCAGATACGCAGTATTTT.

This chain uses TRBV7-2 with TRBJ1-6; TRBD1 agrees at 11 bases. This CDR3 comprises 16 residues. Germline values: CDR1 SGHTA, CDR2 FQGNSA. V lost 5 bases, J lost 3 bases, and 3 bases stayed unmatched. In DNA form, the CDR3 reads TGTGCCAGCAGCGGACAGGGGGCCGGCTATAATTCACCCCTCCACTTT. Translating it yields CASSGQGAGYNSPLHF. Using reference TRBV7-2 and TRBJ1-6 for the parts outside the CDR3, the full variable domain is GAGVSQSPSNKVTEKGKDVELRCDPISGHTALYWYRQSLGQGLEFLIYFQGNSAPDKSGLPSDRFSAERTGGSVSTLTIQRTQQEDSAVYLCASSGQGAGYNSPLHFGNGTRLTVT.

The V and J genes are TRBV11-2 and TRBJ2-7; 7 bases map to TRBD2. Germline CDR1 and CDR2: SGHAT and FQNNGV. V was pared by 1 base and J by 1 base, with 4 bases of the junction left unmatched. There are 15 residues in the CDR3. CDR3 region: CASSLGGGRSYEQYF. Here the CDR3 DNA reads TGTGCCAGCAGCTTAGGGGGGGGTAGGTCCTACGAGCAGTACTTC.

This chain joins TRBV4-3 and TRBJ2-7; 11 bases fit TRBD2. V dropped 2 bases and J dropped 7; count of bases not matched to a gene: 10. This CDR3 contains 16 residues. CDR1 is LGHNA, CDR2 YSLEER, per germline. The CDR3 protein is CASSQYGTSGKEEQYF. The DNA for the CDR3 is TGCGCCAGCAGCCAATACGGGACTAGCGGAAAGGAAGAGCAGTACTTC.

The V and J genes are TRBV2 and TRBJ1-3, with 8 bases lining up with TRBD1. After removal of 3 bases from V and 6 bases from J, the junction contained 1 base not matched to a gene. Germline values: CDR1 SNHLY, CDR2 FYNNEI. CDR3 size: 13 residues. For the CDR3, the DNA is TGTGCCAGCAGTGAGGACAGGGTAAACACCATATATTTT. Translating gives CASSEDRVNTIYF.

The chain is built from TRBV24-1 and TRBJ1-1, with 8 nucleotides matching TRBD1. V dropped 8 bases and J dropped 0; count of bases not matched to a gene: 13. This CDR3 contains 17 residues. Germline V gene lookup returns CDR1 KGHDR and CDR2 SFDVKD. The CDR3 DNA is TGTGCCACCATCTTCGTCGGACAGGGTGGAATGAACACTGAAGCTTTCTTT. Translating it yields CATIFVGQGGMNTEAFF.